The clone carrying this T cell receptor beta chain came up once. The sample is drawn from a study of blood T cell repertoires in COVID-19. Clones were sequenced by immunoSEQ multiplex PCR, and TCRdb holds only the in-frame ones, with some missing. The table includes around 300,000 clones, approximately 90% detected once. Germline V gene sequence: CDR1 MGHRA, CDR2 YSYEKL. V gave up 6 bases and J gave up 2 bases; unmatched junction bases: 7. This CDR3 is built from 15 residues. The specimen sequenced was peripheral blood. This TCR was recovered from a woman aged 25 to 45 with COVID-19, enrolled during active disease. The chain has TRBV4-1 and TRBJ1-5, with 7 bases matching TRBD1. Written as DNA, the CDR3 is TGCGCCAGCAGATCAACAGGGGAGGGCAATCAGCCCCAGCATTTT. This gives the protein CASRSTGEGNQPQHF.